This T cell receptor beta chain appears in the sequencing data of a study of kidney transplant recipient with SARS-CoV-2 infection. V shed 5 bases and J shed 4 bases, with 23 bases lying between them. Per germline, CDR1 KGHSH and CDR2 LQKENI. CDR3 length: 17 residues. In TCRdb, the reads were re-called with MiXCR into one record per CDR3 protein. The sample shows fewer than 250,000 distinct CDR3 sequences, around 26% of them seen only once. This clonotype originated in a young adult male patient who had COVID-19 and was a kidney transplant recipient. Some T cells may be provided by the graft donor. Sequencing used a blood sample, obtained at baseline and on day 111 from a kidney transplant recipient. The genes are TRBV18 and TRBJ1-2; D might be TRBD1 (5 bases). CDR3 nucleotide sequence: TGTGCCAGCTCAAAGTCGCTGGACATTTGGAAGACCTATGGCTACACCTTC. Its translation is CASSKSLDIWKTYGYTF.